This TCR beta chain came from a study of T-cell reconstitution after alpha-beta-depleted transplantation in children. Per the germline V gene, CDR1 is KGHDR and CDR2 is SFDVKD. Deletions cut 3 bases from V and 0 bases from J, with 11 bases between. The CDR3 covers 16 residues. In this sample, this clonotype turned up a few times. Construction of the TCRbeta library involved unique molecular identifiers. In TCRdb, the PCR reads were re-called with MiXCR into one record per CDR3 protein. Here the sample spans almost 400,000 distinct CDR3 sequences, roughly 22% being singletons. The receptor comes from a human donor who donated a stem cell graft to a child with acute myeloid leukemia. This sequence joins TRBV24-1 and TRBJ2-1, with D tentatively TRBD2 (6 bases). Source: PBMCs from the stem cell graft donor, taken from the stem cell graft. The CDR3 loop reads CATSDRDWSSYNEQFF. CDR3 bases: TGTGCCACCAGTGATAGGGACTGGTCCTCCTACAATGAGCAGTTCTTC.